The clone carrying this T cell receptor (beta chain) was seen a few times. The data were taken from a study of blood T cell repertoires in COVID-19. For the study at large: Sample material is recorded as cDNA or gDNA derived from T cells, B-cell-depleted T cells, or PBMCs.

Assay used: immunoSEQ multiplex PCR; TCRdb lists only in-frame clones, some missing. This sample has just under 150,000 clones, with 80% to 90% found just once. Germline assignment: CDR1 KGHSH and CDR2 LQKENI. The CDR3 sequence is 16 residues long. The J segment lost 3 bases and the V segment lost 4 bases, leaving 8 bases of the junction unmatched. This chain links TRBV18 with TRBJ2-2; TRBD1 matches 7 bases. The sample comprised peripheral blood. The clonotype comes from a woman aged 50 to 60 with active or convalescent COVID-19. The CDR3 spells CASSLRQGRDTGELFF. DNA of the CDR3: TGTGCCAGCTCACTCAGACAGGGAAGGGACACCGGGGAGCTGTTTTTT.